This entry features one TCR beta chain sequence. Its antigen is unidentified. This specimen belongs to a study of shared clonotypes between healthy human individuals. Regarding the study as a whole: Represented diversity (both genetic and exposure-history) was limited by the small number of donors.

In the naive CD8 group, cells lacked CD45RO and were positively selected for CCR7, so terminally differentiated effector memory CD45RA+ cells were left out. Each PCR replicate from the sorted subsets contained about 200 ng DNA, which is some 30,000 T cell genomes. Using immunoSEQ multiplex PCR, the repertoire was profiled, and TCRdb retains in-frame clones only, with some absent. The data show about 2,100,000 clones, around 93% seen once. The TCR originated in a man younger than 35 in good health. Some clones in this sample may be carry-over from other donors' samples. Specimen: naive CD8+ T cells from PBMCs.

The CDR3 region is CASSFPRTGGSYEQYF. CDR3 DNA sequence: TGTGCCAGCAGTTTCCCCCGGACAGGGGGCTCGTACGAGCAGTACTTC. The V call is TRBV28, the J call TRBJ2-7; TRBD1 matches 11 bases. Germline values: CDR1 MDHEN, CDR2 SYDVKM. Trimming at V came to 3 bases and at J to 4 bases, leaving 8 bases not matched to a gene. The CDR3 loop spans 16 amino acids.